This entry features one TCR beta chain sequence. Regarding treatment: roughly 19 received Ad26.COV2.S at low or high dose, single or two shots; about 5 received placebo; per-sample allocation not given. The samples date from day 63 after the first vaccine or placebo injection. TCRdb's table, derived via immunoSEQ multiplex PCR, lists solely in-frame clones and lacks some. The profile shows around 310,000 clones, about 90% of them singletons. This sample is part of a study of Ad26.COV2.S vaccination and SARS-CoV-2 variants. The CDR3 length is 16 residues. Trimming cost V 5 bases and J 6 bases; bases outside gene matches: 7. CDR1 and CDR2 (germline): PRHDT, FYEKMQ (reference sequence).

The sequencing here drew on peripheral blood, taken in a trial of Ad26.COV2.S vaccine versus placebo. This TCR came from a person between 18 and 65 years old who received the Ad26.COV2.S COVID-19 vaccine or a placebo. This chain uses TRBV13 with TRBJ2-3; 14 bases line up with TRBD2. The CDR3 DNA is TGTGCCAGCAGCCGCGGACTAGCGGGAGGAACGGATACGCAGTATTTT. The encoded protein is CASSRGLAGGTDTQYF.